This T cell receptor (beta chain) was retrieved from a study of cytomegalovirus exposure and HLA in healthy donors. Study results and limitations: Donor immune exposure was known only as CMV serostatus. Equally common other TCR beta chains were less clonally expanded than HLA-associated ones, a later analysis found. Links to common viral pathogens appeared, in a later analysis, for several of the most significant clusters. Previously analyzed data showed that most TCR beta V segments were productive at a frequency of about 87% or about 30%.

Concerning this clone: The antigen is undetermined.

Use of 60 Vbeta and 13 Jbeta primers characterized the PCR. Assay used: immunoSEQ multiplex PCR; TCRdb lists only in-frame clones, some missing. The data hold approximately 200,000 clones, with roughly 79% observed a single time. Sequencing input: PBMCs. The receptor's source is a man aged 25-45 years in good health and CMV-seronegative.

The DNA of the CDR3 is TGCGCCAGCAGCCTTGACAGCGACTCTGGAAACACCATATATTTT. Protein: CASSLDSDSGNTIYF. The chain joins TRBV10-1 to TRBJ1-3; D possibly corresponds to TRBD1 (5 bases). V was cut by 6 bases and J by 0 bases, with 12 bases left in between. The CDR3 runs 15 residues. The germline CDR1 and CDR2 sequences are WNHNN and SYGVQD (reference sequence).